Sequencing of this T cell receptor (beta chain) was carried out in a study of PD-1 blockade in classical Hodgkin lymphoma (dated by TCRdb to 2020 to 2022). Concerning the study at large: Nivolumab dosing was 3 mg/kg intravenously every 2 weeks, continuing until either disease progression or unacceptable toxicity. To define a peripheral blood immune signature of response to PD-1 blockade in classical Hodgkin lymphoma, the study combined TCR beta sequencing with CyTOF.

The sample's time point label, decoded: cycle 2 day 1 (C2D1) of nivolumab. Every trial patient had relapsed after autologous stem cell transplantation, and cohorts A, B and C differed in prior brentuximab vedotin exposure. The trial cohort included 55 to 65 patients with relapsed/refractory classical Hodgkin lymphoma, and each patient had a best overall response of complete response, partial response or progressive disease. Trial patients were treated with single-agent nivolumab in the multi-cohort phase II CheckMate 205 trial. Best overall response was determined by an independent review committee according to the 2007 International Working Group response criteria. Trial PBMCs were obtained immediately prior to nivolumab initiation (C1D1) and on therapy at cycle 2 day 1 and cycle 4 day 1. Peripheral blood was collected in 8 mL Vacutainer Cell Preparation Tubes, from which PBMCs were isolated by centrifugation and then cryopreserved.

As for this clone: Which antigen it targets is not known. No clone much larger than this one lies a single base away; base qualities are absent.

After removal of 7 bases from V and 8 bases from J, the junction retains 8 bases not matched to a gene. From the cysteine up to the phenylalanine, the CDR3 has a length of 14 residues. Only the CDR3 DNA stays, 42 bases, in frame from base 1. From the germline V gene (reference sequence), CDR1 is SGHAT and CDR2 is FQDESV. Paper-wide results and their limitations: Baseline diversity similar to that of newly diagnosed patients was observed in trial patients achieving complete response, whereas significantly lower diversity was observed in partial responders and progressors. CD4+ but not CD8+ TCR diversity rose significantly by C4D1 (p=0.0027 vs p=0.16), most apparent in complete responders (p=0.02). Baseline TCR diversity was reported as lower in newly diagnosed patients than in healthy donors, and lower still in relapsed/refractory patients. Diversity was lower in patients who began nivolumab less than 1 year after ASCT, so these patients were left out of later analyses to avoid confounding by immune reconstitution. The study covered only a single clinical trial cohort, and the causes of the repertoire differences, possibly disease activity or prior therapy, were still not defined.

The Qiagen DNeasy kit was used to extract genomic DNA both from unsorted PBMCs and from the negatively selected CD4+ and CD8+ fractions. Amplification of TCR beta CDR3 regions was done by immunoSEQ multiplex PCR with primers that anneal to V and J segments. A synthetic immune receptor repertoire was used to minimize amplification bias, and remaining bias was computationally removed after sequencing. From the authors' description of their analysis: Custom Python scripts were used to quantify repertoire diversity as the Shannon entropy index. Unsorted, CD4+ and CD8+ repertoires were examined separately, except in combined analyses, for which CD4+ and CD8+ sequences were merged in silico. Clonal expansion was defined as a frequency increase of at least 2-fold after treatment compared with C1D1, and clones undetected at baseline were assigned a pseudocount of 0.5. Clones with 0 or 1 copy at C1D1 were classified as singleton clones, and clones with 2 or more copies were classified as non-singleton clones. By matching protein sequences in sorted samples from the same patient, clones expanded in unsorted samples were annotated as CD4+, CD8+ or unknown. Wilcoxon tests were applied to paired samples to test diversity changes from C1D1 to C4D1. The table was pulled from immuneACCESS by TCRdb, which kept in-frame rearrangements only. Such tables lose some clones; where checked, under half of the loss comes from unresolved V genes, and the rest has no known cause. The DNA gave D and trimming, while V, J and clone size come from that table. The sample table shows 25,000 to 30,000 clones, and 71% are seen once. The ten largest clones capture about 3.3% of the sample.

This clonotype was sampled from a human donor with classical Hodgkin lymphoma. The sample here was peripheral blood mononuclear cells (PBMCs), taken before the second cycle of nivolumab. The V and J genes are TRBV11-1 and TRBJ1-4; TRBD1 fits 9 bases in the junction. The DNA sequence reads TGTGCCAGCAAGTCCGGGACAGGGAGCGAAAAACTGTTTTTT. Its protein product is CASKSGTGSEKLFF.